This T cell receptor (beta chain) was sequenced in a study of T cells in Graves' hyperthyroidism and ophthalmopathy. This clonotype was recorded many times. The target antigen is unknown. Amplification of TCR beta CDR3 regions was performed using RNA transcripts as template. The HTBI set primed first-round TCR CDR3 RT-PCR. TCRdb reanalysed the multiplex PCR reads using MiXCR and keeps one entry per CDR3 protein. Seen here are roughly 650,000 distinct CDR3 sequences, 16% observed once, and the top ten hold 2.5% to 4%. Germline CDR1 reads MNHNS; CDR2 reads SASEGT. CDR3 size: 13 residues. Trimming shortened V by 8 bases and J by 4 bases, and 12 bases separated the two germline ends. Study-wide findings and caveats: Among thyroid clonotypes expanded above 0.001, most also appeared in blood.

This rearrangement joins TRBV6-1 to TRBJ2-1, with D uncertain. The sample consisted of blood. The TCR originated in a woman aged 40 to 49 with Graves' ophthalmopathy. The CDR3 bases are TGTGCCAGCTCCCTTACCATTTACAATGAGCAGTTCTTC. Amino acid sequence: CASSLTIYNEQFF.